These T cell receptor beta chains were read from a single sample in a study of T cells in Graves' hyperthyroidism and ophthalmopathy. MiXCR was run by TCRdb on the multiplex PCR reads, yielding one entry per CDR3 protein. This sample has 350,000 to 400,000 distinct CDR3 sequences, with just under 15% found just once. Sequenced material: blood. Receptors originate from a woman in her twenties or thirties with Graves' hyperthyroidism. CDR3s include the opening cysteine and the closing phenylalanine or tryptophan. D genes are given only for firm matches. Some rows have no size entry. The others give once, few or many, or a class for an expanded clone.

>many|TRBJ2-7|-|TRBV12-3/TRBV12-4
TGTGCCAGCAGTTCCCAACTTAGCGGAGTCGACGAGCAGTACTTC
CASSSQLSGVDEQYF
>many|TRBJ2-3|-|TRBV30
TGTGCCTGGAACAAAGGGGGTAGCACAGATACGCAGTATTTT
CAWNKGGSTDTQYF
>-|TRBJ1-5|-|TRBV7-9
TGTGCCAGCAGCTTAGCGTATCAGCCCCAGCATTTT
CASSLAYQPQHF
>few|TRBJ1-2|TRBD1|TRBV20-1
TGCAGTGCTAGCCGGGACAGGGGTAATTATGGCTACACCTTC
CSASRDRGNYGYTF
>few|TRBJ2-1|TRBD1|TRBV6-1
TGTGCCAGCAGCCGAGGACAGGAAGGCAATGAGCAGTTCTTC
CASSRGQEGNEQFF
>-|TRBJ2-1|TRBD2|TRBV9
TGTGCCAGCAGCGTAGAGTTGAAGCGGGAGGGGGATGAGCAGTTCTTC
CASSVELKREGDEQFF
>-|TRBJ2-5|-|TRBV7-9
TGTGCCAGCAGCTTATCGCTCCTCGACGGTCAAGAGACCCAGTACTTC
CASSLSLLDGQETQYF
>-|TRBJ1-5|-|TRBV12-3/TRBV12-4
TGTGCCAGCAGCTTCGGAGACGATCAGCCCCAGCATTTT
CASSFGDDQPQHF
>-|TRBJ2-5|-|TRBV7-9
TGTGCCAGCAGCCCCCTAGAAGAGACCCAGTACTTC
CASSPLEETQYF
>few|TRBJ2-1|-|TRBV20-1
TGCAGTGCTAGAGATGACAGGCCCTACAATGAGCAGTTCTTC
CSARDDRPYNEQFF
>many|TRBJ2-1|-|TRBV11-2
TGTGCCAGCAGCTCCCCGTACAATGAGCAGTTCTTC
CASSSPYNEQFF
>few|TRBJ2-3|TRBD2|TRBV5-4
TGTGCCAGCAGCTTAGCGGGAGGGGGAGGAGATACGCAGTATTTT
CASSLAGGGGDTQYF
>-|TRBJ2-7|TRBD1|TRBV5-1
TGCGCCAGCAGCCCCGGGACAGGGCCTTTTTTAGAGCAGTACTTC
CASSPGTGPFLEQYF
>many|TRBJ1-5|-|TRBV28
TGTGCCAGCAGTCCACGTCGCAGAGCCCAGCATTTT
CASSPRRRAQHF
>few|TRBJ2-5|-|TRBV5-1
TGCGCCAGCAGCTTGGTGGGGGGCGCCAGATCCGAGACCCAGTACTTC
CASSLVGGARSETQYF
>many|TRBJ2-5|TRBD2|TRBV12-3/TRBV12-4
TGTGCCAGCAGTCCCTCGACTAGCGGGAGCCTCCGGGAGACCCAGTACTTC
CASSPSTSGSLRETQYF
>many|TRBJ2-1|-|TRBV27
TGTGCCAGCTTGAGCAGATCAAACAATGAGCAGTTCTTC
CASLSRSNNEQFF
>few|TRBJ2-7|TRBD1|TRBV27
TGTGCCAGCCAGGGGGCGACCTACGAGCAGTACTTC
CASQGATYEQYF
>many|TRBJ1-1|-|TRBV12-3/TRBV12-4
TGTGCCAGCAAGGGCCTTCTGAACACTGAAGCTTTCTTT
CASKGLLNTEAFF
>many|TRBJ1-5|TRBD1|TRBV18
TGTGCCAGCTCACCAGAGGGGACAGGCAATCAGCCCCAGCATTTT
CASSPEGTGNQPQHF
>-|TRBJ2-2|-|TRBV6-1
TGTGCCAGCAGCCCCGGGGTAGCCCGTACCGGGGAGCTGTTTTTT
CASSPGVARTGELFF
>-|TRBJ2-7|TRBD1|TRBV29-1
TGCAGCGTTGGACAGGGGGACTACGAGCAGTACTTC
CSVGQGDYEQYF
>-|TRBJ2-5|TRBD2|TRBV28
TGTGCCAGCAGGGGAGCGGGAGGAGGGAAAGAGACCCAGTACTTC
CASRGAGGGKETQYF
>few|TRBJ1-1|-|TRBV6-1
TGTGCCAGCAGTGAAGCGGTGGTGGGGGGCCAAACTAACACTGAAGCTTTCTTT
CASSEAVVGGQTNTEAFF